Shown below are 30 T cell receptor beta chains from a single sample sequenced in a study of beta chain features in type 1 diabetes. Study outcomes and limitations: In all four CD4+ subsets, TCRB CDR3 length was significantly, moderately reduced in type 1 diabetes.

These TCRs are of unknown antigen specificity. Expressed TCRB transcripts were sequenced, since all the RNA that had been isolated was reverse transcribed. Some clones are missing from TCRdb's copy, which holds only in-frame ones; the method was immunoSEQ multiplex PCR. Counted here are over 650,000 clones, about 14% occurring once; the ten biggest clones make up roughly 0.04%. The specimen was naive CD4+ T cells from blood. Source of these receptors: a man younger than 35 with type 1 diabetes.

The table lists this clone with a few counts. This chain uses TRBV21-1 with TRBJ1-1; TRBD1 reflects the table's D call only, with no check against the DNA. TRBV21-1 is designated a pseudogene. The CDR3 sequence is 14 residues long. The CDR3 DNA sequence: TGTGCCAGCAGCAGAGGACATTCAAACACTGAAGCTTTCTTT. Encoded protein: CASSRGHSNTEAFF.

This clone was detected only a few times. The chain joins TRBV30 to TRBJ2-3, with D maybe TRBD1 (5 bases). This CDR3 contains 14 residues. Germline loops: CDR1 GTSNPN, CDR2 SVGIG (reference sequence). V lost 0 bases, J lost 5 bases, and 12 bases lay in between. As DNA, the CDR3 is TGTGCCTGGAGTGTATTTTTGGGGCAAGATACGCAGTATTTT. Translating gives CAWSVFLGQDTQYF.

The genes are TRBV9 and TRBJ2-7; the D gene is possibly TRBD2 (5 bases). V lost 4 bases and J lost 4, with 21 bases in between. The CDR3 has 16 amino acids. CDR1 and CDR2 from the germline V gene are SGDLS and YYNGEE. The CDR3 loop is CASSLPEAASGYEQYF. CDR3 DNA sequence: TGTGCCAGCAGCCTCCCCGAGGCAGCCTCGGGGTACGAGCAGTACTTC.

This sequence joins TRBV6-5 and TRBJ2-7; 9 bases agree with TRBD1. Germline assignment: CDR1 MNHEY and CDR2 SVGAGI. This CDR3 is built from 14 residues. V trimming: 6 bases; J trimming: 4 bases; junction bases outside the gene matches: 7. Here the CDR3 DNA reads TGTGCCAGCAGCCCCGGGACAGGGAGGTACGAGCAGTACTTC. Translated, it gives CASSPGTGRYEQYF.

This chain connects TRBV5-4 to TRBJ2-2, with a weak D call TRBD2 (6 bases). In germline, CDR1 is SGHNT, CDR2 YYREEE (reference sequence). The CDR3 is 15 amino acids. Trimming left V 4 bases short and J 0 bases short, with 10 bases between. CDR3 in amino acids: CASSLGTSNTGELFF. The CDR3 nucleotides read TGTGCCAGCAGCCTCGGGACTTCGAACACCGGGGAGCTGTTTTTT.

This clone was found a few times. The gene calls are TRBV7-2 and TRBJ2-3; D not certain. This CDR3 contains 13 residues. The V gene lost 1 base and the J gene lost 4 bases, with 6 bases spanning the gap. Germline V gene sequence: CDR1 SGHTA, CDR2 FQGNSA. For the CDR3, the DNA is TGTGCCAGCAGCTTAGTAAATGCAGATACGCAGTATTTT. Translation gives CASSLVNADTQYF.

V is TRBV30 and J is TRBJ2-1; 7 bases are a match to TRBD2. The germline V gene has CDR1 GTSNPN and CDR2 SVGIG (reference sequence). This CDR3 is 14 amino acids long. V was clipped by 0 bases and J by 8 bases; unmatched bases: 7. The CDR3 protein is CAWSVSGGVYEQFF. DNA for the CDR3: TGTGCCTGGAGTGTATCGGGGGGTGTTTATGAGCAGTTCTTC.

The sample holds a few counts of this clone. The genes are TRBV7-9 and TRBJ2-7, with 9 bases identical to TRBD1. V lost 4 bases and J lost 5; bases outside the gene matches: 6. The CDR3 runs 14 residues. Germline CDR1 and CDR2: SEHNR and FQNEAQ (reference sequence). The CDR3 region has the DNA TGTGCCAGCAGCTCATATACAGGGGGCGACGAGCAGTACTTC. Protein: CASSSYTGGDEQYF.

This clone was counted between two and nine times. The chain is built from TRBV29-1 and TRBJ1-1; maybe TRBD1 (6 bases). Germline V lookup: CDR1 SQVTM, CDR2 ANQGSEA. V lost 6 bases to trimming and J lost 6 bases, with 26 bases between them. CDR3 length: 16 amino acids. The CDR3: CSVEGIPGTRTPEAFF. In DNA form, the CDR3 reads TGCAGCGTGGAGGGTATTCCCGGGACAAGGACCCCTGAAGCTTTCTTT.

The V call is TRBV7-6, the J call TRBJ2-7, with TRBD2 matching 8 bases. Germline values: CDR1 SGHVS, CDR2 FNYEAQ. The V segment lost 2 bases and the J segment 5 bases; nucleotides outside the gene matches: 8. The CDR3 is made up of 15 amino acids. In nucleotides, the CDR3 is TGTGCCAGCAGCTTAAGCCCAGCGGGGGCCCACGAGCAGTACTTC. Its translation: CASSLSPAGAHEQYF. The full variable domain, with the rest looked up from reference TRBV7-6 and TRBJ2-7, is GAGVSQSPRYKVTKRGQDVALRCDPISGHVSLYWYRQALGQGPEFLTYFNYEAQQDKSGLPNDRFSAERPEGSISTLTIQRTEQRDSAMYRCASSLSPAGAHEQYFGPGTRLTVT.

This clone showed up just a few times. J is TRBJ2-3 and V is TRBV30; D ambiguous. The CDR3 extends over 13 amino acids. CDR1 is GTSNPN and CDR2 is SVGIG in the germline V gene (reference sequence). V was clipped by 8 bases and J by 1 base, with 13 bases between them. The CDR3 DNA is TGTGCCGCTTCAAGGGAAGGCACAGATACGCAGTATTTT. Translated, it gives CAASREGTDTQYF.

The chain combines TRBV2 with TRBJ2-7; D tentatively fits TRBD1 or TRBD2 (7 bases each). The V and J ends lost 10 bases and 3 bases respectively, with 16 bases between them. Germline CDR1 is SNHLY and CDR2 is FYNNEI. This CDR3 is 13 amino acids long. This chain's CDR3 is CAIKRDRGYEQYF. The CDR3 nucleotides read TGTGCCATCAAGCGGGACAGAGGCTACGAGCAGTACTTC.

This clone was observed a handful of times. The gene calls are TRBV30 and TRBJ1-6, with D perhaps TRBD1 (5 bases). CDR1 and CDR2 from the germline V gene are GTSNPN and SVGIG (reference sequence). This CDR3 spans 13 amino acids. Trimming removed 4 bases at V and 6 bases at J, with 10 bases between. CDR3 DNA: TGTGCCTGGACACCGGGACCTAATTCACCCCTCCACTTT. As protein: CAWTPGPNSPLHF. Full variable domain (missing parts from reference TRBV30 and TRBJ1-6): SQTIHQWPATLVQPVGSPLSLECTVEGTSNPNLYWYRQAAGRGLQLLFYSVGIGQISSEVPQNLSASRPQDRQFILSSKKLLLSDSGFYLCAWTPGPNSPLHFGNGTRLTVT.

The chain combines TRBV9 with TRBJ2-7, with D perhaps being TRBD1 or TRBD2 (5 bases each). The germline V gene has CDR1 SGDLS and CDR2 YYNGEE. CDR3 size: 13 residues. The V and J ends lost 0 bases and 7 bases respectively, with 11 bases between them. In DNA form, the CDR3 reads TGTGCCAGCAGCGTAGATACTGGGGGTGAGCAGTACTTC. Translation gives CASSVDTGGEQYF.

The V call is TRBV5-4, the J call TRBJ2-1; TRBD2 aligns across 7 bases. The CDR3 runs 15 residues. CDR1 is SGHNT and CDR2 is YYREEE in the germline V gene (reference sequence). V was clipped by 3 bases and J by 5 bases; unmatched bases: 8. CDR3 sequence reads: CASSSWVAGNNEQFF. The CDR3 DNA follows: TGTGCCAGCAGCTCTTGGGTAGCGGGTAACAATGAGCAGTTCTTC.

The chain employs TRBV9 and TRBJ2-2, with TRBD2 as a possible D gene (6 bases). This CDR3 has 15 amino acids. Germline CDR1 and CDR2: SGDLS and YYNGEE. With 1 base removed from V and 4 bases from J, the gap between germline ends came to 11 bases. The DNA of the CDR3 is TGTGCCAGCAGCGTAACTAGCTACCCCACCGGGGAGCTGTTTTTT. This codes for CASSVTSYPTGELFF.

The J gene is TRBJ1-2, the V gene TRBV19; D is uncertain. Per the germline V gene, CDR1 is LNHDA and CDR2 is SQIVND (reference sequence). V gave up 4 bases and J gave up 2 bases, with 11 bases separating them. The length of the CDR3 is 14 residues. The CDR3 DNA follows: TGTGCCAGTAGTAATGCGGTCTCGAACTATGGCTACACCTTC. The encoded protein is CASSNAVSNYGYTF.

This chain's CDR3 is CASTLLSGSDTQYF. The CDR3, as DNA: TGTGCCAGCACCCTCCTTTCGGGGTCAGATACGCAGTATTTT. This sequence joins TRBV7-2 and TRBJ2-3; possibly TRBD2 for D (5 bases). The CDR3 totals 14 residues. Germline CDR1 and CDR2: SGHTA and FQGNSA. V shed 7 bases and J shed 4 bases, with 15 bases lying between them.

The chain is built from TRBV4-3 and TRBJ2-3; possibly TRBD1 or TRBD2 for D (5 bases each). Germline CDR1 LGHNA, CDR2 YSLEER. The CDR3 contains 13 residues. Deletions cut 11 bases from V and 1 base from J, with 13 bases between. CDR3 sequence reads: CASQGTGTDTQYF. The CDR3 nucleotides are TGCGCCTCTCAAGGGACGGGCACAGATACGCAGTATTTT.

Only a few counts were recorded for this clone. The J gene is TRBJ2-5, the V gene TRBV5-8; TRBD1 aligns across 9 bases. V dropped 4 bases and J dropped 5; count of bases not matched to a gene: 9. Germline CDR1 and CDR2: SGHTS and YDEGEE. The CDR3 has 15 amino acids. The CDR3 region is CASSPVDRGGETQYF. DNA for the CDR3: TGTGCCAGCAGCCCGGTGGACAGGGGAGGGGAGACCCAGTACTTC.

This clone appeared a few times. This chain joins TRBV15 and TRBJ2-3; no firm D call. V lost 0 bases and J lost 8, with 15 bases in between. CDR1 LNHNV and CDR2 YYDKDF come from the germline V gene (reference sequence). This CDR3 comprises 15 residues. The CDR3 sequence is CATSRDLALPTTQYF. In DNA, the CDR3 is TGTGCCACCAGCAGAGATTTGGCCTTACCTACTACGCAGTATTTT.

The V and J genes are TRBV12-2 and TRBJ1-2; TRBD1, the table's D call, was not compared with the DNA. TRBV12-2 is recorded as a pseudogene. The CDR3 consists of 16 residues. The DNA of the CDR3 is TGTGCAAGTCGCTTAGAGCGCGCGGACAGGGGATACGGCTACACCTTC. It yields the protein CASRLERADRGYGYTF.

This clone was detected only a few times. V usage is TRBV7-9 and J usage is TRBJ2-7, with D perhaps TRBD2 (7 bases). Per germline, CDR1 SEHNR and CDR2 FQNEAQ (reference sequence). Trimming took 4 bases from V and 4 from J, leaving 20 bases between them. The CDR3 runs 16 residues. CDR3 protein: CASSSHRGAILYEQYF. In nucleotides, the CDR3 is TGTGCCAGCAGCTCCCATCGGGGGGCGATTTTATACGAGCAGTACTTC.

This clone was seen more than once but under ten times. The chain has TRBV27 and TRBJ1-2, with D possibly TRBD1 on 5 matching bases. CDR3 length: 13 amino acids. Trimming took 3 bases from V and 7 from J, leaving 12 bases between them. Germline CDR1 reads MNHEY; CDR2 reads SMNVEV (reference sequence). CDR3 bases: TGTGCCAGCAGTTTGGGACCGAGGGGTGGCTACACCTTC. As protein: CASSLGPRGGYTF.

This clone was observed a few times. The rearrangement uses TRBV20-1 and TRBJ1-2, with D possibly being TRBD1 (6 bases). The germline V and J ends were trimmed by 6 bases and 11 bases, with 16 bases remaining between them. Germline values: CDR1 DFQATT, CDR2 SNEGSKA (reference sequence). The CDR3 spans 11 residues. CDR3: CSAGGSSAYTF. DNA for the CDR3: TGCAGTGCCGGGGGCAGTTCCGCTTACACCTTC.

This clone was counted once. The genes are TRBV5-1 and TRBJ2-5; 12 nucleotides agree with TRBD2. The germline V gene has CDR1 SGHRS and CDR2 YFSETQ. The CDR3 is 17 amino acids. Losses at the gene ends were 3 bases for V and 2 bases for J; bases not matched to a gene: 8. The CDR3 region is CASSSSGTSGWQETQYF. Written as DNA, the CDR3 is TGCGCCAGCAGCTCCTCCGGGACTAGCGGGTGGCAAGAGACCCAGTACTTC.

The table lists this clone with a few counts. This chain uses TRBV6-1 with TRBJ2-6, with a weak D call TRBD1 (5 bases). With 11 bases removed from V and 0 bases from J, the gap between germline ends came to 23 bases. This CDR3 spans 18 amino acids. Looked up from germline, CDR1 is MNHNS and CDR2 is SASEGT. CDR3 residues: CALSENRTPSSGANVLTF. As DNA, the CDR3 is TGTGCCCTCAGTGAAAACAGGACCCCAAGCTCTGGGGCCAACGTCCTGACTTTC.

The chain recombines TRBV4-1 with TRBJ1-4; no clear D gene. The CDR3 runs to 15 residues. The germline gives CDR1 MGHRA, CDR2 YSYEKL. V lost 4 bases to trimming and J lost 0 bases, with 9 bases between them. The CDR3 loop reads CASSPTGATNEKLFF. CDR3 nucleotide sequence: TGCGCCAGCAGCCCAACTGGTGCAACTAATGAAAAACTGTTTTTT.

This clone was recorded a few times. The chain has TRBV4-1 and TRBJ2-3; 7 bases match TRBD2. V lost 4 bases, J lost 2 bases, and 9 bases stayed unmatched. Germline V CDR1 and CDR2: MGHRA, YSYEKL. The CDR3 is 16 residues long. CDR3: CASSLQTSPTTDTQYF. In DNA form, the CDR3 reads TGCGCCAGCAGCCTCCAGACTAGCCCCACCACAGATACGCAGTATTTT.

The CDR3 sequence is CASSSPRTSDHEQFF. CDR3 nucleotide sequence: TGTGCCAGCAGCTCCCCACGGACCTCCGATCATGAGCAGTTCTTC. The chain joins TRBV7-9 to TRBJ2-1; D gene uncertain. The germline V and J ends were trimmed by 4 bases and 8 bases, with 18 bases remaining between them. CDR1 SEHNR and CDR2 FQNEAQ come from the germline V gene (reference sequence). CDR3 length: 15 residues.